This T cell receptor beta chain was sequenced for a study of blood T cell repertoires in COVID-19. Adults between roughly 18 and 95 years of age took part from about two dozen US areas. The assay was immunoSEQ multiplex PCR, and TCRdb's table has in-frame clones only and misses some. The sample gives roughly 280,000 clones, around 90% of which show up once; about 4% is in the top ten. CDR3 length: 16 residues. Germline lookup yields CDR1 SSHAT and CDR2 FNYEAQ (reference sequence). The sample holds one count of this clone. The V call is TRBV7-7, the J call TRBJ2-6, with 10 bases aligning to TRBD2. The sequencing input was PBMCs or T cells enriched from blood (not recorded which). The origin of this receptor is a woman under 40 with acute COVID-19. As DNA, the CDR3 is TGTGCTAGCGGGCCAGCGGGGGGGCCTGGGGCCAACGTCCTGACTTTC. This codes for CASGPAGGPGANVLTF.